Listed below are T cell receptor beta chains from one sample, sequenced in a study of blood T cell repertoires in COVID-19. Produced via immunoSEQ multiplex PCR; TCRdb's table is partial and in-frame only. The sample lists 300,000 to 400,000 clones; roughly 87% were seen once. Sequencing used peripheral blood. The receptors here all came from a man aged 30 to 45 with COVID-19, enrolled during active disease. The CDR3 runs from the conserved cysteine through the conserved F or W.

17	TRBV5-4	TRBJ2-2	CASSPGLAGGKTGELFF
15	TRBV28	TRBJ2-7	CASSLKAGGKYEQYF
12	TRBV3-1/TRBV3-2	TRBJ2-5	CASSLGGRRRDF
13	TRBV5-4	TRBJ2-5	CASSLARGETQYF
14	TRBV2	TRBJ1-5	CASSELYANQPQHF
14	TRBV30	TRBJ1-4	CAWSVGGGNEKLFF
16	TRBV10-3	TRBJ1-1	CAISESIGGPNTEAFF
17	TRBV18	TRBJ2-1	CASSPPASGTSYNEQFF
14	TRBV2	TRBJ1-2	CASSDSGGNYGYTF
21	TRBV4-1	TRBJ2-3	CASSQESPGLATRGGTDTQYF
15	TRBV28	TRBJ1-4	CASSLGTATNEKLFF
15	TRBV29-1	TRBJ2-3	CSVVGSGQDSWRQYF
14	TRBV2	TRBJ2-1	CASGWRGGYNEQFF
16	TRBV7-2	TRBJ2-7	CASSLRGGTSGYEQYF
15	TRBV7-3	TRBJ2-1	CASSLVAGGVNEQFF
17	TRBV4-2	TRBJ2-4	CASSQASGRRGKNIQYF
14	TRBV6-1	TRBJ2-5	CASSDMGQKETQYF
15	TRBV7-8	TRBJ1-6	CASSGRAVNNSPLHF
11	TRBV7-9	TRBJ2-7	CASSFRGEQYF
15	TRBV5-5	TRBJ1-5	CASSLEGDRSQPQHF
17	TRBV28	TRBJ1-1	CASSLLSWGGLGTEAFF
14	TRBV5-1	TRBJ1-2	CASAPSAASYGYTF
17	TRBV19	TRBJ1-5	CASSIGDRGLGNQPQHF
12	TRBV15	TRBJ1-1	CATSREGARAFF
13	TRBV5-1	TRBJ2-2	CASSLQGSGELFF
13	TRBV5-1	TRBJ1-1	CASSLLGGTEAFF
16	TRBV27	TRBJ1-5	CASSLVGVGGNQPQHF
19	TRBV7-3	TRBJ2-2	CASSLLVGRKVDGTGELFF
13	TRBV3-1/TRBV3-2	TRBJ2-1	CASRANSANEQFF
14	TRBV7-2	TRBJ1-5	CASSVRGSNQPQHF
16	TRBV28	TRBJ2-7	CASSLMGGMESYEQYF
13	TRBV19	TRBJ1-5	CASQTGYNQPQHF
15	TRBV28	TRBJ1-4	CASSAGGSTNEKLFF
14	TRBV29-1	TRBJ1-4	CSAADRGRGGKLFF
15	TRBV6-6	TRBJ2-2	CASRKQGVVTGELFF
14	TRBV6-4	TRBJ1-1	CASRPGTENTEAFF
18	TRBV2	TRBJ2-2	CASSGRTGATPNTGELFF
16	TRBV7-2	TRBJ2-3	CASSPLGGLGTDTQYF
12	TRBV5-4	TRBJ1-1	CASSQANTEAFF
14	TRBV7-2	TRBJ2-3	CASSSRGGTDTQYF
15	TRBV6-5	TRBJ2-1	CASSSPRETYNEQFF
16	TRBV9	TRBJ1-4	CASSVGGGGRGEKLFF
12	TRBV29-1	TRBJ1-5	CSVGDGNQPQHF